The rows below give T cell receptor beta chains drawn from one sample of a study of blood T cell repertoires in COVID-19. The assay was immunoSEQ multiplex PCR, and TCRdb's table has in-frame clones only and misses some. The sample gives over 130,000 clones, roughly 80% of which show up once; 15% to 20% is in the top ten. What was sequenced was peripheral blood. The receptors here all came from a man aged 45 to 65 with acute or convalescent COVID-19. Each CDR3 is given with its conserved first and last residue. The order of the fields is J gene, D gene, CDR3 length, V gene, clone size, CDR3 DNA, CDR3 protein. A D gene is named only where the DNA matches it firmly. Clone size is not always given. Where it is, it says once, few, many or a class for expanded clones.

TRBJ1-5	NA	13	TRBV6-6	NA	TGTGCCAGCAGCCGGGGATCCCAAGTGTCCCAGCATTTT	CASSRGSQVSQHF
TRBJ1-2	TRBD1	14	TRBV9	NA	TGTGCCAGCAGCACTACAGGGGGTAGCTATGGCTACACCTTC	CASSTTGGSYGYTF
TRBJ1-2	TRBD1	14	TRBV30	NA	TGTGCCTGGAGTACCTCTCGGACAGGGCACGGCTACACCTTC	CAWSTSRTGHGYTF
TRBJ2-5	NA	14	TRBV5-1	NA	TGCGCCAGCAGCTTGGTATATAACCAAGAGACCCAGTACTTC	CASSLVYNQETQYF
TRBJ2-5	TRBD1	16	TRBV5-6	NA	TGTGCCAGCAGCTTGAAGACAGGGGGTTTAAGGGAGACCCAGTACTTC	CASSLKTGGLRETQYF
TRBJ2-5	NA	13	TRBV6-5	NA	TGTGCCAGCAGTTTCAGGGTTGGGGAGACCCAGTACTTC	CASSFRVGETQYF
TRBJ2-1	NA	15	TRBV7-9	NA	TGTGCCAGCAGCCCCAAATCAAGGGAGAGCAATGAGCAGTTCTTC	CASSPKSRESNEQFF
TRBJ1-5	NA	17	TRBV6-1	few	TGTGCCAGCAGTGAACGGCAGGGGTATTATAGCAATCAGCCCCAGCATTTT	CASSERQGYYSNQPQHF
TRBJ1-5	NA	13	TRBV30	few	TGTGCCTGGAGTACCCAGGGCAATCAGCCCCAGCATTTT	CAWSTQGNQPQHF
TRBJ2-1	TRBD2	15	TRBV2	few	TGTGCCAGCAGTGCCCTAGCGGGGGGGCTCAATGAGCAGTTCTTC	CASSALAGGLNEQFF
TRBJ1-6	NA	13	TRBV10-1	NA	TGCGCCAGCAGTTGGGGGCTCGATTCACCCCTCCACTTT	CASSWGLDSPLHF
TRBJ1-1	NA	14	TRBV6-5	few	TGTGCCAGCAGTTCGTCAACAGCGAACACTGAAGCTTTCTTT	CASSSSTANTEAFF
TRBJ1-3	TRBD1	16	TRBV5-4	NA	TGTGCCAGCAGCTTGGGGAACAGGGGCTCTGGAAACACCATATATTTT	CASSLGNRGSGNTIYF
TRBJ2-1	NA	10	TRBV20-1	once	TGCAGTGCTAGTATAAATGAGCAGTTCTTC	CSASINEQFF
TRBJ1-2	NA	14	TRBV3-1/TRBV3-2	NA	TGTGCCAGCAGCCAGAGGACTGCGAACTATGGCTACACCTTC	CASSQRTANYGYTF
TRBJ2-3	NA	19	TRBV5-6	NA	TGTGCCAGCAGCTTCCAGTTGCCCCGGCGGGGCCCCCTCACAGATACGCAGTATTTT	CASSFQLPRRGPLTDTQYF
TRBJ1-1	NA	13	TRBV2	NA	TGTGCCAGCAGTTCTATGATGGACACTGAAGCTTTCTTT	CASSSMMDTEAFF
TRBJ2-1	TRBD1	14	TRBV3-1/TRBV3-2	NA	TGTGCCAGCAGCCAAGATAACAGGGGCGAGGGTAAGCTCTTC	CASSQDNRGEGKLF
TRBJ1-2	TRBD1	14	TRBV19	NA	TGTGCCAGTAGTGTGGGACAGGGGGCGGGAGGCTACACCTTC	CASSVGQGAGGYTF
TRBJ1-6	TRBD1	15	TRBV6-5	NA	TGTGCCAGCAGGGGACAGTCTTCCTATAATTCACCCCTCCACTTT	CASRGQSSYNSPLHF
TRBJ2-5	NA	13	TRBV2	NA	TGTGCCAGCAGTGACGGGTATCAAGAGACCCAGTACTTC	CASSDGYQETQYF
TRBJ2-3	TRBD1	15	TRBV10-3	NA	TGTGCCATCAGTGAGGGACAGGGGTTTATAGATACGCAGTATTTT	CAISEGQGFIDTQYF
TRBJ2-2	NA	13	TRBV24-1	few	TGTGCCACCACCTACAGGGAGGGCGGGGAGCTGTTTTTT	CATTYREGGELFF
TRBJ2-5	TRBD2	15	TRBV20-1	NA	TGCAGTGCTAGTGGTCTAGCGGGGGGGCTAGAGACCCAGTACTTC	CSASGLAGGLETQYF
TRBJ2-2	NA	16	TRBV5-1	NA	TGCGCCAGCAGCTTGACGCACAGGGAGAACACCGGGGAGCTGTTTTTT	CASSLTHRENTGELFF
TRBJ2-3	TRBD2	15	TRBV3-1/TRBV3-2	NA	TGTGCCAGCAGCCCGGGTAGCGGGGGTAGGGATACGCAGTATTTT	CASSPGSGGRDTQYF
TRBJ1-1	TRBD1	14	TRBV30	NA	TGTGCCTGGAGCGTAGGGGGCTGGGGGACTGAAGCTTTCTTT	CAWSVGGWGTEAFF
TRBJ2-3	NA	14	TRBV2	few	TGTGCCACTTGTGGCCCACAGAGCACAGATACGCAGTATTTT	CATCGPQSTDTQYF
TRBJ1-2	NA	14	TRBV3-1/TRBV3-2	NA	TGTGCCAGCAGCCAACGGGTGGTGAACTATGGCTACACCTTC	CASSQRVVNYGYTF
TRBJ1-6	TRBD1	15	TRBV30	NA	TGTGCCTGGGCCCTGATCGACAGGGAAAATTCACCCCTCCACTTT	CAWALIDRENSPLHF
TRBJ1-5	NA	13	TRBV10-3	many	TGTGCCATCAGTACAGAGAGCAATCAGCCCCAGCATTTT	CAISTESNQPQHF
TRBJ1-4	NA	17	TRBV9	once	TGTGCCAGCAGCGTAGGTATGGGAGGACTAACTAATGAAAAACTGTTTTTT	CASSVGMGGLTNEKLFF
TRBJ2-2	NA	15	TRBV9	NA	TGTGCCAGCAGCGTAAGCGGAACGAACACCGGGGAGCTGTTTTTT	CASSVSGTNTGELFF
TRBJ1-1	NA	13	TRBV6-1	NA	TGTGCCAGCAGTGAATCATTGAACACTGAAGCTTTCTTT	CASSESLNTEAFF
TRBJ2-2	NA	15	TRBV10-3	NA	TGTGCCATCAGTGACACGCGGGGTGTGACCGGGGAGCTGTTTTTT	CAISDTRGVTGELFF
TRBJ1-2	TRBD1	15	TRBV5-1	NA	TGCGCCAGCAGCTTGGAGACAGGGGGTGCCTATGGCTACACCTTC	CASSLETGGAYGYTF
TRBJ1-2	TRBD1	12	TRBV30	NA	TGTGCCTGGTCTACAGGGGTTCGGGGCTACACCTTC	CAWSTGVRGYTF
TRBJ2-3	TRBD2	14	TRBV25-1	NA	TGTGCCAGCAGTGCCAGCGGGGCAACAGATACGCAGTATTTT	CASSASGATDTQYF
TRBJ2-1	TRBD1	13	TRBV29-1	NA	TGCAGCGTTCGACGAGGACAGGGTAGTGAGCAGTTCTTC	CSVRRGQGSEQFF
TRBJ1-5	NA	14	TRBV6-5	NA	TGTGCCAGCACCCAGCAGGGGTCCAATCAGCCCCAGCATTTT	CASTQQGSNQPQHF